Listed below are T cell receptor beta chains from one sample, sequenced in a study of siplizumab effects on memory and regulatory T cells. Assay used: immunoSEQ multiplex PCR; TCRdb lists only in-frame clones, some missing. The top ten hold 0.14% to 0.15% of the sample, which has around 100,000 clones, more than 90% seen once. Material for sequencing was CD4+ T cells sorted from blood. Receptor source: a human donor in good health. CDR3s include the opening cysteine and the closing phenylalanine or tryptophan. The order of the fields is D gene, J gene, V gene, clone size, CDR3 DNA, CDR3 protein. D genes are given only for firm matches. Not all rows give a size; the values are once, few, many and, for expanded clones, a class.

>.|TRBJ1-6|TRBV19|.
TGTGCCAGTAGACCGCGAGGGGTGAATTCACCCCTCCACTTT
CASRPRGVNSPLHF
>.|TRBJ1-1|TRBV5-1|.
TGCGCCAGCAGCCACCAGGAAATCTTAATGAACACTGAAGCTTTCTTT
CASSHQEILMNTEAFF
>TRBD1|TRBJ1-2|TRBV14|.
TGTGCCAGCAGGCGGACAGGACCCTATGGCTACACCTTC
CASRRTGPYGYTF
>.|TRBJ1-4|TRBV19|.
TGTGCCAGTAGATGGGCGGTTGCGGGGGCAACTAATGAAAAACTGTTTTTT
CASRWAVAGATNEKLFF
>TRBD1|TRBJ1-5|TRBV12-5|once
TGTGCTAGTGGTTGGGGGGACAGGGGGGATCAGCCCCAGCATTTT
CASGWGDRGDQPQHF
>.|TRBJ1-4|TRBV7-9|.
TGTGCCAGCAGCCGCGACGCAGGGCCAGCTGAAAAACTGTTTTTT
CASSRDAGPAEKLFF
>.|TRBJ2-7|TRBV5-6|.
TGTGCCAGCAGCTTACAGGGTTTCCCCTACGAGCAGTACTTC
CASSLQGFPYEQYF
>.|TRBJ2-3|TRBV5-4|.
TGTGCCAGCAGCCCCGGGGGTACGCAGTATTTT
CASSPGGTQYF
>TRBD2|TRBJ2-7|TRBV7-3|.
TGTGCCAGCAGCTTAGATGGGACTAGAGGGGAGCAGTACTTC
CASSLDGTRGEQYF
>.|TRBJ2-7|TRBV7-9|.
TGTGCCAGCAGCTCCCCCCGTCCGGGACCCTCAACCTACGAGCAGTACTTC
CASSSPRPGPSTYEQYF
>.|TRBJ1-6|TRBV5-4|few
TGTGCCAGCAGCTTGAGGACAGCGAATAATTCACCCCTCCACTTT
CASSLRTANNSPLHF
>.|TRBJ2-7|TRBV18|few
TGTGCCAGCTCACCCGACTATAGGGTCTACGAGCAGTACTTC
CASSPDYRVYEQYF
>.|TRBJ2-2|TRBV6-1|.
TGTGCCAGCAGTGCGGAGGTAACCGGGGAGCTGTTTTTT
CASSAEVTGELFF
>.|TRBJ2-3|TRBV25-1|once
TGTGCCAGCAGTGAGCAACAGGTTTTGGCAGATACGCAGTATTTT
CASSEQQVLADTQYF
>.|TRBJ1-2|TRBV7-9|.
TGTGCCAGCAGCTTAGCGGGTGGCTACACCTTC
CASSLAGGYTF
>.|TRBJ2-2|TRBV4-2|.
TGTGCCAGCAGCCCGCCCGTTGGGGGAGCCGGGGAGCTGTTTTTT
CASSPPVGGAGELFF
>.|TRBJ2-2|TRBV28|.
TGTGCCAGCAAGGGACAGAACACCGGGGAGCTGTTTTTT
CASKGQNTGELFF
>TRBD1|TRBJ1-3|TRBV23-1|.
TGCGCCAGCAGTCATTCGCGGGGGACAGTTAGGAGATTCAACACCATATATTTT
CASSHSRGTVRRFNTIYF
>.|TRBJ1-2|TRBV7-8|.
TGTGCCAGCAGCTCAGGGGTCCCCCCGAGCGGCTACACCTTC
CASSSGVPPSGYTF
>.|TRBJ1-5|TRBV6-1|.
TGTGCCAGCAGTGGGGAGGGAACGAATCAGCCCCAGCATTTT
CASSGEGTNQPQHF
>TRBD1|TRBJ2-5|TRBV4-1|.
TGCGCCAGCAGCCGAGGACAGGGTTCGGAGACCCAGTACTTC
CASSRGQGSETQYF
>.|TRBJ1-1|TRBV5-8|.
TGTGCCAGCAGCTTGGGCCTAGGTGGTACTGAAGCTTTCTTT
CASSLGLGGTEAFF
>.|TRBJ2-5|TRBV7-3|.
TGTGCCAGCAGCGCAGAAAATCGAAGAGAGACCCAGTACTTC
CASSAENRRETQYF
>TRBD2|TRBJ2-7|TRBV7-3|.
TGTGCCAGCAGCTTAACAGCGGGGGGGCAAGAAGAGCAGTACTTC
CASSLTAGGQEEQYF
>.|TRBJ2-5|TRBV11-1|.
TGTGCCAGCAGCAAGCAAACGACAGTACAAGAGACCCAGTACTTC
CASSKQTTVQETQYF